The clone carrying this T cell receptor (beta chain) was counted ten times or more. Antigen: not known. This entry comes from a study of regulatory T cells in long-lasting Graves disease. Study-wide results and limits: Among persistent patients, a larger number of public clonotypes were shared (approximately 3,000) than among newly diagnosed patients (roughly 970). When disease was persistent, TRBV28, TRBJ1-2 and TRBJ2-5 were the favored segments.

Sequencing libraries for TCR beta were prepared with iRepertoire HTBI primers and Arm-PCR of CDR3 regions. TCRdb ran MiXCR on the multiplex PCR reads and lists one entry per CDR3 protein. The sample lists 350,000 to 450,000 distinct CDR3 sequences, less than 25% occurring once. The time point: persistent/refractory GD, antithyroid drugs over 5 years with positive TRAb. With RNA extracted from PBMCs as input, the TCR library was made. Per American Thyroid Association guidelines, Graves' disease was diagnosed. V was pared by 4 bases and J by 9 bases, with 16 bases between. Germline loops: CDR1 MNHEY, CDR2 SVGAGI. The CDR3 covers 14 residues.

Sample: peripheral blood mononuclear cells (PBMCs), taken when the disease was refractory, from a patient treated with antithyroid drugs. This chain joins TRBV6-5 and TRBJ1-5; D unresolved. The TCR was taken from a female donor with Graves disease. The DNA for the CDR3 is TGTGCCAGCAGTTGGACCGCTGCTTCTGGGCCCCAGCATTTT. Protein product: CASSWTAASGPQHF.